This T cell receptor beta chain was recorded in a study of molecular identifiers for immune sequencing clone quantification. Findings and caveats of the study: Spiked Jurkat TCR RNA equal to one cell could reportedly be picked out among one million naive cells.

Sequencing libraries of naive CD8 cells derived from around 20,000 to 990,000 sorted cells with 10%, 30% or 50% RNA. A note on this clonotype: The antigen remains undetermined. A much larger clone is a single base away; this may be a read error.

The CDR3 runs to 19 residues. CDR1 and CDR2 from the germline V gene are SGHTA and FQGNSA. V lost 1 base, J lost 5 bases, and 18 bases stayed unmatched. TCRdb independently ran MiXCR on the PCR reads; one entry per CDR3 protein. The repertoire holds about 640,000 distinct CDR3 sequences, just under 20% seen once, with 0.7% to 1% in the top ten. The receptor comes from a human donor in good health. Some libraries in this study had Jurkat cell RNA spiked in. This chain uses TRBV7-2 with TRBJ2-5, with 8 bases fitting TRBD1. The sample consisted of naive CD8+ T cells from blood, with Jurkat cell RNA spiked in. Subset indicated: FACS-sorted CD8+CD4-CCR7+CD45RA+ naive T cells. The CDR3 nucleotides read TGTGCCAGCAGCTTAGAAGTTGGACAGGGCCCTTCATTTCTGGAGACCCAGTACTTC. It encodes CASSLEVGQGPSFLETQYF.